Presented here are 29 T cell receptor beta chains from one specimen sequenced in a study of blood T cells in healthy people across ages. It was with a sample-barcoded 5' primer and a J-beta primer mix that a second PCR of roughly 7 to 12 cycles was run. Each CDR3 protein is one row after TCRdb ran MiXCR on the 5' RACE reads. This table holds about 1.4 million distinct CDR3 sequences, approximately 59% found once. The specimen sequenced was blood. Source of these receptors: a man aged 18 to 29 in good health.

The chain is built from TRBV7-2 and TRBJ2-7; perhaps TRBD1 as D (6 bases). The CDR3 covers 14 residues. CDR1 is SGHTA, CDR2 FQGNSA, per germline. V lost 5 bases, J lost 6 bases, and 17 bases lay in between. The DNA for the CDR3 is TGTGCCAGCAGCCTTAACAGGGTTGAGATCGAGCAGTACTTC. Translation gives CASSLNRVEIEQYF.

The chain carries TRBV6-2 or TRBV6-3 and TRBJ1-5; no clear D gene. The CDR3 runs to 13 residues. V lost 8 bases, J lost 4 bases, and 12 bases lay in between. Germline loops: CDR1 MNHEY, CDR2 SVGEGT. CDR3 coding DNA: TGTGCCAGCCGACAAGTGCGGAATCAGCCCCAGCATTTT. Protein product: CASRQVRNQPQHF.

The chain couples TRBV12-3 or TRBV12-4 to TRBJ2-6; no clear D. The CDR3 loop spans 15 amino acids. V was trimmed by 2 bases and J by 6 bases, leaving 11 bases between them. CDR3 coding DNA: TGTGCCAGCAGTTTATCGGGCGCCTCGGCCAACGTCCTGACTTTC. Its translation: CASSLSGASANVLTF.

Only a few counts were recorded for this clonotype. The genes are TRBV10-3 and TRBJ2-1, with a tentative D call TRBD1 (5 bases). Between the trimmed V and J ends, which lost 2 bases and 2 bases, there was a span of 10 bases. The V gene's germline CDR1 is ENHRY and CDR2 SYGVKD. The CDR3 runs 15 residues. The CDR3 region has the DNA TGTGCCATCAGTGAGCCGAGCAGGGCCTACAATGAGCAGTTCTTC. Its translation is CAISEPSRAYNEQFF.

CDR3 bases: TGTGCCAGCAACAACGTGGGGGTCACTATAAGGAACACTGAAGCTTTCTTT. Translating gives CASNNVGVTIRNTEAFF. The chain is built from TRBV2 and TRBJ1-1; tentative D call: TRBD1 (5 bases). There are 17 residues in the CDR3. Germline V gene lookup returns CDR1 SNHLY and CDR2 FYNNEI. With 7 bases removed from V and 1 base from J, the gap between germline ends came to 22 bases.

This clonotype has a handful of counts. The DNA of the CDR3 is TGTGCCAGCAGCCCCTTTCTTTACACAGATACGCAGTATTTT. This sequence encodes CASSPFLYTDTQYF. The J gene is TRBJ2-3, the V gene TRBV6-2 or TRBV6-3, with D hard to call. Germline loops: CDR1 MNHEY, CDR2 SVGEGT. The CDR3 sequence is 14 residues long. V was trimmed by 6 bases and J by 2 bases, leaving 12 bases between them.

The chain employs TRBV9 and TRBJ1-1; possibly TRBD1 for D (5 bases). The V gene's germline CDR1 is SGDLS and CDR2 YYNGEE. V was trimmed by 1 base and J by 6 bases, leaving 7 bases between them. The CDR3 loop spans 12 amino acids. This CDR3 reads CASSVTGAEAFF. CDR3 coding DNA: TGTGCCAGCAGCGTAACGGGGGCTGAAGCTTTCTTT.

This chain links TRBV6-5 with TRBJ2-1; 7 positions match TRBD2. This CDR3 is 14 amino acids long. The J segment lost 7 bases and the V segment lost 6 bases, leaving 9 bases of the junction unmatched. Germline V gene data show CDR1 as MNHEY and CDR2 as SVGAGI. In nucleotides, the CDR3 is TGTGCCAGCAGCACTCCGGGACTAAGTAATGAGCAGTTCTTC. Protein: CASSTPGLSNEQFF.

The chain couples TRBV6-1 to TRBJ2-7, with D perhaps TRBD1 or TRBD2 (5 bases each). CDR3 size: 14 residues. From germline, CDR1 is MNHNS and CDR2 SASEGT. Trimming cost V 5 bases and J 1 base, with 12 bases left between them. The CDR3 DNA is TGTGCCAGCAGTATCCGGGACGATTCCTACGAGCAGTACTTC. This encodes CASSIRDDSYEQYF.

This clonotype was recorded many times. V usage is TRBV12-3 or TRBV12-4 and J usage is TRBJ2-3; 9 nucleotides align to TRBD2. This CDR3 has 15 amino acids. With 6 bases clipped from V and 5 bases from J, the junction kept 9 bases outside the gene matches. The CDR3 bases are TGTGCCAGCAGAAGCGGGGGGCGCGGTCTAGATACGCAGTATTTT. This sequence encodes CASRSGGRGLDTQYF.

In this sample, this clonotype turned up a few times. CDR3 in DNA: TGCAGTGCTAGAGACCTAGCGAGGGGGGGATACAATGAGCAGTTCTTC. Its translation: CSARDLARGGYNEQFF. The chain couples TRBV20-1 to TRBJ2-1, with D possibly TRBD2 on 7 matching bases. Deletions cut 0 bases from V and 4 bases from J, with 16 bases between. Germline loops: CDR1 DFQATT, CDR2 SNEGSKA (reference sequence). The length of the CDR3 is 16 residues.

In this sample, this clonotype turned up a few times. The chain links TRBV21-1 to TRBJ2-4; the D call of TRBD1 is as the table states it, not checked on the DNA. TRBV21-1 is classified as a pseudogene. The CDR3 spans 19 residues. The CDR3 bases are TGTGCCAGCAGCAAAGTTCGGACAGGGACCCCTCAAGCCAAAAACATTCAGTACTTC. This gives the protein CASSKVRTGTPQAKNIQYF.

J is TRBJ1-4 and V is TRBV6-6; D is possibly TRBD1 (5 bases). The CDR3 is 14 residues long. Germline V CDR1 and CDR2: MNHNY, SVGAGI (reference sequence). Trimming left V 0 bases short and J 8 bases short, with 10 bases between. In nucleotides, the CDR3 is TGTGCCAGCAGTTACTCCCAGGGACGGGAAAAACTGTTTTTT. Translating gives CASSYSQGREKLFF.

The V and J genes are TRBV24-1 and TRBJ2-6; no clear D. Looked up from germline, CDR1 is KGHDR and CDR2 is SFDVKD. V lost 6 bases and J lost 3, with 8 bases in between. The CDR3 consists of 14 residues. This CDR3 is CATSPGDGANVLTF. CDR3 nucleotides: TGTGCCACCAGTCCTGGCGATGGGGCCAACGTCCTGACTTTC.

The V gene is TRBV7-9, the J gene TRBJ2-3; 8 bases are shared with TRBD2. The J segment lost 1 base and the V segment lost 5 bases, leaving 5 bases of the junction unmatched. The germline gives CDR1 SEHNR, CDR2 FQNEAQ (reference sequence). The CDR3 extends over 15 amino acids. CDR3 DNA: TGTGCCAGCAGCAAAAGCGGGAGAGGCACAGATACGCAGTATTTT. Translated: CASSKSGRGTDTQYF.

This chain joins TRBV4-1 and TRBJ2-1, with D hard to call. The J call is uncertain, as TRBJ2-7 better fits the DNA end. Germline loops: CDR1 MGHRA, CDR2 YSYEKL. The CDR3 is 16 amino acids. This CDR3 reads CASSSPGFDSYNEQYF. In DNA form, the CDR3 reads TGCGCCAGCAGCTCTCCCGGGTTCGACTCCTACAATGAGCAGTACTTC.

The chain couples TRBV12-3 or TRBV12-4 to TRBJ2-2; 7 positions match TRBD2. The CDR3 runs to 14 residues. V gave up 8 bases and J gave up 7 bases; unmatched junction bases: 10. CDR3 residues: CASLPGGLDGELFF. CDR3 DNA: TGTGCCAGCCTACCCGGGGGGTTGGACGGGGAGCTGTTTTTT.

This clonotype was observed a single time. V is TRBV4-3 and J is TRBJ1-6, with D unresolved. Germline V gene sequence: CDR1 LGHNA, CDR2 YSLEER. Between the trimmed V and J ends, which lost 4 bases and 13 bases, there was a span of 11 bases. The CDR3 covers 12 residues. CDR3 coding DNA: TGCGCCAGCAGCCTCGCGGTCGGGCCCCTCCACTTT. Translating gives CASSLAVGPLHF.

This chain connects TRBV5-6 to TRBJ1-4; tentatively, D is TRBD1 (5 bases). This CDR3 comprises 15 residues. The V gene's germline CDR1 is SGHDT and CDR2 YYEEEE. Trimming removed 6 bases from V and 8 bases from J, with 20 bases in between. CDR3 in DNA: TGTGCCAGCACCACTGTAAGTCAAGGGGAGGAAAAACTGTTTTTT. Translated, it gives CASTTVSQGEEKLFF.

Here the CDR3 DNA reads TGTGCCAGCTCACCAAAACTAGCGGGAGAGTTTGAGCAGTACTTC. Residues: CASSPKLAGEFEQYF. The chain employs TRBV18 and TRBJ2-1, with 11 bases lining up with TRBD2. The DNA end favors TRBJ2-7, so the J call may be wrong. CDR1 and CDR2 (germline): KGHSH, LQKENI. This CDR3 has 15 residues.

The CDR3, as DNA: TGCGCCAGCAGCCAAGCGTTGGGGACAGCTACGGGCTACACCTTC. This sequence encodes CASSQALGTATGYTF. This chain uses TRBV4-1 with TRBJ1-2; 7 nucleotides agree with TRBD1. Germline CDR1 MGHRA, CDR2 YSYEKL. The length of the CDR3 is 15 residues. With 1 base clipped from V and 8 bases from J, the junction kept 10 bases outside the gene matches.

This chain connects TRBV9 to TRBJ1-1; tentative D call: TRBD1 (5 bases). The CDR3 is made up of 13 amino acids. V was pared by 4 bases and J by 5 bases, with 12 bases between. Germline CDR1 and CDR2: SGDLS and YYNGEE. Here the CDR3 DNA reads TGTGCCAGCAGCCCACAGGAGGAAACTGAAGCTTTCTTT. This encodes CASSPQEETEAFF.

V gene TRBV5-1 combines with J gene TRBJ2-7; D not certain. This CDR3 region has 13 residues. The germline V gene encodes CDR1 SGHRS and CDR2 YFSETQ. With 1 base removed from V and 6 bases from J, the gap between germline ends came to 11 bases. CDR3 sequence (DNA): TGCGCCAGCAGCTTGAGGCTAGGGTTCGAGCAGTACTTC. Protein sequence: CASSLRLGFEQYF.

This clonotype was detected many times. V gene TRBV5-6 combines with J gene TRBJ2-7; the D call may be TRBD1 or TRBD2 (5 bases each). The CDR3 covers 14 residues. Trimming shortened V by 1 base and J by 2 bases, and 10 bases separated the two germline ends. The germline CDR1 and CDR2 sequences are SGHDT and YYEEEE. The CDR3 sequence is CASSLTGGPYEQYF. The CDR3 coding sequence is TGTGCCAGCAGCTTGACAGGCGGGCCCTACGAGCAGTACTTC.

The chain is built from TRBV20-1 and TRBJ2-7, with D unclear. This CDR3 comprises 10 residues. In germline, CDR1 is DFQATT, CDR2 SNEGSKA (reference sequence). V dropped 6 bases and J dropped 3 bases, with 6 bases sitting between them. DNA of the CDR3: TGCAGTGCCTGGGGCTACGAGCAGTACTTC. Protein sequence: CSAWGYEQYF.

The chain links TRBV30 to TRBJ1-2; no definite D call. The CDR3 length is 12 residues. Germline V CDR1 and CDR2: GTSNPN, SVGIG (reference sequence). Trimming took off 5 bases at V and 4 bases at J, with 11 bases between the two ends. CDR3 protein: CAWELSLYGYTF. The CDR3 coding sequence is TGTGCCTGGGAACTCAGCCTCTATGGCTACACCTTC.

The table lists this clonotype with a count of one. This chain connects TRBV20-1 to TRBJ2-7; D remains ambiguous. Deletions cut 6 bases from V and 6 bases from J, with 12 bases between. Germline values: CDR1 DFQATT, CDR2 SNEGSKA (reference sequence). CDR3 size: 11 residues. CDR3 residues: CSAGLPVEQYF. DNA of the CDR3: TGCAGTGCCGGGTTACCCGTCGAGCAGTACTTC.

J is TRBJ2-5 and V is TRBV6-1; TRBD2 is a possible D gene (6 bases). The DNA end is more similar to TRBJ2-7, so the J call may be wrong. The CDR3 spans 15 residues. The germline V gene has CDR1 MNHNS and CDR2 SASEGT. Here the CDR3 reads CASSIGGAGIYEQYF. DNA of the CDR3: TGTGCCAGCAGTATTGGAGGCGCGGGAATTTACGAGCAGTACTTC.

The J gene is TRBJ2-3, the V gene TRBV7-2; D is perhaps TRBD1 (7 bases). The CDR3 is made up of 16 amino acids. Germline loops: CDR1 SGHTA, CDR2 FQGNSA. The V gene lost 5 bases and the J gene lost 0 bases, with 15 bases spanning the gap. In DNA, the CDR3 is TGTGCCAGCAGCCCCCAGGGGGGCCTGAGCACAGATACGCAGTATTTT. Translation gives CASSPQGGLSTDTQYF.